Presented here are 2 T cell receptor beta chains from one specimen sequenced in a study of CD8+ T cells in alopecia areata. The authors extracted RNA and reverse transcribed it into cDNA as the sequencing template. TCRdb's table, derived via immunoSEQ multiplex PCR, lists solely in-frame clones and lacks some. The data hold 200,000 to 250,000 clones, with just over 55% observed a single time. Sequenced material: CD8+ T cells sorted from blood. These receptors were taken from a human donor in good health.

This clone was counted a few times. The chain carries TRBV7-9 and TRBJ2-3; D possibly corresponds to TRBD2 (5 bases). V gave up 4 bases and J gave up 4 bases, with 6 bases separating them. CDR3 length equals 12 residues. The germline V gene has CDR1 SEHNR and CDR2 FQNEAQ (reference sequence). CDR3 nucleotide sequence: TGTGCCAGCAGCTACGGGGCAGATACGCAGTATTTT. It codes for CASSYGADTQYF.

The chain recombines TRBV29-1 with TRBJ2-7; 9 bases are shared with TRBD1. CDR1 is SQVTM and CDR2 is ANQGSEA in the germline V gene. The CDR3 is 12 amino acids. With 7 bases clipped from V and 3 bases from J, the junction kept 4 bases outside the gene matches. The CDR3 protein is CSAATGGYEQYF. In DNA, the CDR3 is TGCAGCGCAGCGACAGGGGGCTACGAGCAGTACTTC.